This TCR beta chain was captured by sequencing in a study of shared clonotypes between healthy human individuals. The CDR3 has 13 amino acids. Between the trimmed V and J ends, which lost 6 bases and 0 bases, there was a span of 6 bases. Germline-derived CDR1 and CDR2 are SNHLY and FYNNEI. TCRdb keeps only in-frame clones here, not all; method: immunoSEQ multiplex PCR. The sample carries roughly 2.2 million clones, just over 90% recorded once. As regards this clone: This may stem from a read error, because a much larger clone lies one nucleotide away. The identical CDR3 is also encoded by other nucleotide sequences in the sample.

What was sequenced was naive CD4+ T cells from PBMCs. Subset specified: CD45RA+ positively selected. The rearrangement uses TRBV2 and TRBJ1-5, with D unresolved. The clonotype originates from a man between 18 and 29 years old in good health. Some clones in this sample may be carry-over from other donors' samples. The CDR3 DNA follows: TGTGCCAGCAGCGTCGATAGCAATCAGCCCCAGCATTTT. Its protein product is CASSVDSNQPQHF.